The next 26 T cell receptor beta chains were all read from a single sample in a study of technical replicates of blood from several donors. The assay was immunoSEQ multiplex PCR, and TCRdb's table has in-frame clones only and misses some. Here the sample spans about 60,000 clones, just under 90% being singletons. Input material: PBMCs. The receptors here all came from a human donor in good health. Some clones in this sample may be carry-over from other donors' samples.

V gene TRBV5-1 combines with J gene TRBJ2-1, with D possibly being TRBD2 (5 bases). V lost 4 bases to trimming and J lost 6 bases, with 23 bases between them. Germline CDR1 SGHRS, CDR2 YFSETQ. This CDR3 is 17 amino acids long. The CDR3 sequence: CASSVSSRGEGFNEQFF. CDR3 in DNA: TGCGCCAGCAGCGTCTCCTCTCGGGGTGAAGGATTCAATGAGCAGTTCTTC.

J is TRBJ2-3 and V is TRBV4-3; the D gene is possibly TRBD1 (6 bases). V gave up 0 bases and J gave up 0 bases, with 10 bases separating them. CDR3 size: 16 residues. The germline V gene has CDR1 LGHNA and CDR2 YSLEER. CDR3 residues: CASSQDYQGSTDTQYF. The CDR3 DNA sequence: TGCGCCAGCAGCCAAGATTATCAGGGGAGCACAGATACGCAGTATTTT.

J is TRBJ2-1 and V is TRBV1; the table assigns TRBD2, which was not confirmed against the DNA. TRBV1 has pseudogene status. The CDR3 totals 14 residues. The CDR3 protein is CTSSRDYPFNEQFF. DNA of the CDR3: TGCACCAGCAGTCGGGACTACCCCTTCAATGAGCAGTTCTTC.

The chain employs TRBV6-5 and TRBJ1-1; 11 bases are shared with TRBD1. This CDR3 contains 16 residues. Trimming at V came to 2 bases and at J to 4 bases, leaving 6 bases not matched to a gene. From germline, CDR1 is MNHEY and CDR2 SVGAGI. The CDR3 DNA sequence: TGTGCCAGCAGTTACAGTGGGACAGGGGGGACCACTGAAGCTTTCTTT. Translated, it gives CASSYSGTGGTTEAFF.

CDR3 residues: CASTTLGQGNYGYTF. CDR3 DNA sequence: TGTGCCAGCACCACTCTAGGACAGGGGAACTATGGCTACACCTTC. The chain has TRBV2 and TRBJ1-2; 9 nucleotides agree with TRBD1. Trimming cost V 7 bases and J 2 bases; bases outside gene matches: 8. Germline assignment: CDR1 SNHLY and CDR2 FYNNEI. The length of the CDR3 is 15 residues.

The genes are TRBV4-3 and TRBJ1-4; D ambiguous. The germline CDR1 and CDR2 sequences are LGHNA and YSLEER. V lost 4 bases, J lost 4 bases, and 7 bases lay in between. The CDR3 is 13 residues long. Here the CDR3 DNA reads TGCGCCAGCAGCCTCAGTTTTAATGAAAAACTGTTTTTT. Translation gives CASSLSFNEKLFF.

DNA of the CDR3: TGTGCCAGCAGCCGGACTAGCAGCGGGGGGGAATACGAGCAGTACTTC. Translation: CASSRTSSGGEYEQYF. The chain links TRBV7-2 to TRBJ2-7, with 10 bases that match TRBD2. Per the germline V gene, CDR1 is SGHTA and CDR2 is FQGNSA. CDR3 size: 16 residues. Trimming took 5 bases from V and 4 from J; bases not matched to a gene: 11.

The chain combines TRBV15 with TRBJ2-1; D remains unclear. Germline V gives CDR1 LNHNV, CDR2 YYDKDF (reference sequence). The V end lost 0 bases, the J end lost 12 bases, and 21 bases lay between the germline ends. The length of the CDR3 is 16 residues. CDR3 loop: CATSRDFPRAGEGQFF. As DNA, the CDR3 is TGTGCCACCAGCAGAGACTTCCCCCGCGCAGGCGAAGGGCAGTTCTTC.

The genes are TRBV5-1 and TRBJ2-3; D perhaps matches TRBD2 (6 bases). V gave up 2 bases and J gave up 3 bases, with 22 bases separating them. The CDR3 is 18 amino acids. Per germline, CDR1 SGHRS and CDR2 YFSETQ. The CDR3 DNA reads TGCGCCAGCAGCTTAGCCTCCCAGATCTGGGCGGGAACAGATACGCAGTATTTT. Translating gives CASSLASQIWAGTDTQYF. Looking up the rest from reference TRBV5-1 and TRBJ2-3 gives the full variable domain: KAGVTQTPRYLIKTRGQQVTLSCSPISGHRSVSWYQQTPGQGLQFLFEYFSETQRNKGNFPGRFSGRQFSNSRSEMNVSTLELGDSALYLCASSLASQIWAGTDTQYFGPGTRLTVL.

V usage is TRBV7-2 and J usage is TRBJ1-2; no clear D gene. The germline gives CDR1 SGHTA, CDR2 FQGNSA. V was cut by 1 base and J by 2 bases, with 14 bases left in between. The CDR3 runs 16 residues. CDR3 coding DNA: TGTGCCAGCAGCTTAGAACCCACCAGAGGGAACTATGGCTACACCTTC. Its protein product is CASSLEPTRGNYGYTF.

The chain employs TRBV27 and TRBJ1-1; D is undetermined. The CDR3 is 15 residues long. Trimming pared 0 bases from V and 5 bases from J, leaving 13 bases between. Germline CDR1 is MNHEY and CDR2 is SMNVEV (reference sequence). The CDR3 DNA reads TGTGCCAGCAGTTTATCGTCACGAGGGTGGACTGAAGCTTTCTTT. Translating gives CASSLSSRGWTEAFF.

In its sample, this clone was seen once. The chain uses TRBV4-3 and TRBJ2-6; 8 bases are a match to TRBD1. Losses at the gene ends were 3 bases for V and 2 bases for J; bases not matched to a gene: 6. Germline assignment: CDR1 LGHNA and CDR2 YSLEER. CDR3 size: 17 residues. The CDR3 bases are TGCGCCAGCAGCCAGGACGGACAGGGTGCTGGGGCCAACGTCCTGACTTTC. Its protein product is CASSQDGQGAGANVLTF.

The rearrangement uses TRBV6-1 and TRBJ2-5, with 7 bases fitting TRBD1. V lost 6 bases to trimming and J lost 5 bases; unmatched junction nucleotides: 6. The CDR3 runs to 13 residues. Germline values: CDR1 MNHNS, CDR2 SASEGT. The CDR3 coding sequence is TGTGCCAGCAGCCTGACAGGGTGGGAGACCCAGTACTTC. Encoded protein: CASSLTGWETQYF.

V is TRBV30 and J is TRBJ2-7; TRBD1 might be the D (6 bases). This CDR3 is 11 amino acids long. V lost 5 bases and J 5 bases, leaving 10 bases between the germline ends. The germline gives CDR1 GTSNPN, CDR2 SVGIG (reference sequence). The CDR3 protein is CAWATGNEQYF. The CDR3 coding sequence is TGTGCCTGGGCAACAGGGAACGAGCAGTACTTC.

J is TRBJ1-3 and V is TRBV4-3, with 7 bases aligning to TRBD1. The CDR3 runs 17 residues. The germline gives CDR1 LGHNA, CDR2 YSLEER. V lost 3 bases and J lost 1; bases outside the gene matches: 9. The CDR3 bases are TGCGCCAGCAGCCAGTACCACGAACAGGGGTCTGGAAACACCATATATTTT. Protein: CASSQYHEQGSGNTIYF.

The CDR3 is CASREGTGRYEQYF. CDR3 DNA sequence: TGTGCCAGCAGAGAAGGGACAGGGCGGTACGAGCAGTACTTC. The chain has TRBV6-5 and TRBJ2-7, with 9 bases fitting TRBD1. V was pared by 6 bases and J by 4 bases, with 7 bases of the junction left unmatched. CDR1 is MNHEY, CDR2 SVGAGI, per germline. The CDR3 length is 14 residues.

A word on this clone: Germline is not matched at one junction end, which may reflect a read error. The CDR3 here is CASGLGHLLNTGELFF. In DNA, the CDR3 is TGTGCTAGTGGGTTGGGACACCTTTTGAACACCGGGGAGCTGTTTTTT. J is TRBJ2-2 and V is TRBV12-5, with TRBD1 as a possible D gene (6 bases). Germline V gives CDR1 LGHNT, CDR2 FRNRAP. This CDR3 is built from 16 residues.

Only a few counts were recorded for this clone. This chain links TRBV4-3 with TRBJ2-3; 10 bases fit TRBD2. The CDR3 totals 15 residues. Trimming removed 3 bases from V and 6 bases from J; junction bases left unmatched: 6. The germline V gene encodes CDR1 LGHNA and CDR2 YSLEER. The CDR3 is CASSQSGGAADTQYF. CDR3 sequence (DNA): TGCGCCAGCAGCCAGAGCGGGGGGGCAGCCGATACGCAGTATTTT.

This clone showed up many times. This chain joins TRBV30 and TRBJ1-1; D unresolved. Germline V gene data show CDR1 as GTSNPN and CDR2 as SVGIG (reference sequence). V lost 4 bases to trimming and J lost 5 bases, with 14 bases between them. The CDR3 loop spans 13 amino acids. The CDR3 region has the DNA TGTGCCTGGATTCACGGGGAAAGGACTGAAGCTTTCTTT. Translated: CAWIHGERTEAFF.

This chain connects TRBV4-1 to TRBJ2-7, with a possible D match to TRBD1 (5 bases). The CDR3 length is 16 residues. Germline values: CDR1 MGHRA, CDR2 YSYEKL. V lost 4 bases and J lost 4, with 20 bases in between. CDR3 nucleotide sequence: TGCGCCAGCAGCCGCCACCTGGGAAACAGGTTTTACGAGCAGTACTTC. It translates to CASSRHLGNRFYEQYF.

This clone was recorded only once. J is TRBJ2-2 and V is TRBV27, with TRBD2 identical over 7 bases. The CDR3 totals 15 residues. V lost 5 bases and J lost 0; bases outside the gene matches: 3. Germline values: CDR1 MNHEY, CDR2 SMNVEV (reference sequence). The chain's CDR3 is CASSVLAANTGELFF. CDR3 bases: TGTGCCAGCAGTGTTCTAGCGGCGAACACCGGGGAGCTGTTTTTT.

This chain uses TRBV15 with TRBJ2-2, with a weak D call TRBD1 (6 bases). Germline V gene sequence: CDR1 LNHNV, CDR2 YYDKDF (reference sequence). This CDR3 has 15 residues. The V and J ends lost 1 base and 5 bases respectively, with 11 bases between them. The CDR3 protein is CATSRVLQGTGELFF. CDR3 in DNA: TGTGCCACCAGCAGAGTACTACAGGGTACCGGGGAGCTGTTTTTT.

The CDR3, as DNA: TGTGCCAGCAGCGTAGTGGGGGGAGCAGGGAGCAATTCACCCCTCCACTTT. It translates to CASSVVGGAGSNSPLHF. This chain connects TRBV9 to TRBJ1-6, with D possibly TRBD1 on 5 matching bases. Deletions cut 0 bases from V and 7 bases from J, with 17 bases between. The CDR3 length is 17 residues. CDR1 and CDR2 (germline): SGDLS, YYNGEE.

This chain joins TRBV7-2 and TRBJ1-2, with D hard to call. The CDR3 sequence is 14 residues long. Germline V CDR1 and CDR2: SGHTA, FQGNSA. V gave up 5 bases and J gave up 6 bases, with 16 bases separating them. The CDR3: CASSPYTTTDGYTF. Written as DNA, the CDR3 is TGTGCCAGCAGCCCGTATACGACAACGGATGGCTACACCTTC.

V is TRBV5-6 and J is TRBJ2-5; D call uncertain. Germline lookup yields CDR1 SGHDT and CDR2 YYEEEE. Trimming pared 1 base from V and 5 bases from J, leaving 6 bases between. This CDR3 contains 12 residues. CDR3 region: CASSLSQETQYF. In nucleotides, the CDR3 is TGTGCCAGCAGCTTGTCCCAGGAGACCCAGTACTTC.

This sequence joins TRBV4-3 and TRBJ1-2; the D is unclear. This CDR3 is built from 14 residues. V dropped 0 bases and J dropped 4 bases, with 9 bases sitting between them. CDR1 LGHNA and CDR2 YSLEER come from the germline V gene. CDR3 region: CASSQDPDFYGYTF. The CDR3 DNA reads TGCGCCAGCAGCCAAGATCCGGACTTCTATGGCTACACCTTC.